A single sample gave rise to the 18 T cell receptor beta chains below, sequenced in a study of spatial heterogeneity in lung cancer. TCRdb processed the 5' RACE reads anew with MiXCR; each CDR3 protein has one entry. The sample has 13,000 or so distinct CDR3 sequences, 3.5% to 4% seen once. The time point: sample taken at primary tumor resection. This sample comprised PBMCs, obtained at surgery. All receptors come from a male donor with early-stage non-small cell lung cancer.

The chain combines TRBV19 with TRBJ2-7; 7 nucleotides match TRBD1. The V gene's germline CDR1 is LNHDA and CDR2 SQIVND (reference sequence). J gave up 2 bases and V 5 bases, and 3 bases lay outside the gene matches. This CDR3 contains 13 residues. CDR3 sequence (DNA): TGTGCCAGTAGTGCAGGGGGACCCTACGAGCAGTACTTC. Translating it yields CASSAGGPYEQYF.

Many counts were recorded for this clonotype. CDR3 DNA sequence: TGTGCCAGCAGGCCGGGGGAGGGTAGATACAATGAGCAGTTCTTC. Protein: CASRPGEGRYNEQFF. The rearrangement links TRBV12-3 or TRBV12-4 to TRBJ2-1, with 7 bases fitting TRBD2. The CDR3 spans 15 residues. Trimming removed 6 bases from V and 4 bases from J; junction bases left unmatched: 9.

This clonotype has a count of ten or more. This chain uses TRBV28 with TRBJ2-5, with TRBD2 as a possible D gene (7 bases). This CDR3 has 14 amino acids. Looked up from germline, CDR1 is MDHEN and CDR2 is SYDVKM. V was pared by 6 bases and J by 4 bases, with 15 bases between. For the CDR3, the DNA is TGTGCCAGCAGACCTGCGGGGGCCGTAGAGACCCAGTACTTC. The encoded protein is CASRPAGAVETQYF.

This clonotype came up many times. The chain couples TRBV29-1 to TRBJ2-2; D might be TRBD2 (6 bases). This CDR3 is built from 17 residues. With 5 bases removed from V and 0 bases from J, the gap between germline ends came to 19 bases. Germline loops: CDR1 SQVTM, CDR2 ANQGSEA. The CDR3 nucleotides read TGCAGCGTTCCATCCCCCTTTAGCGGAACGAACACCGGGGAGCTGTTTTTT. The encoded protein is CSVPSPFSGTNTGELFF.

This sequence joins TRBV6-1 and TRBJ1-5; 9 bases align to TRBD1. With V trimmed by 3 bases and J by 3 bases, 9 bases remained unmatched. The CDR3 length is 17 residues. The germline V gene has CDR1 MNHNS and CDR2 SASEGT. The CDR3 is CASSEGTGLTSNQPQHF. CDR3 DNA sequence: TGTGCCAGCAGTGAGGGGACAGGGCTTACCTCCAATCAGCCCCAGCATTTT.

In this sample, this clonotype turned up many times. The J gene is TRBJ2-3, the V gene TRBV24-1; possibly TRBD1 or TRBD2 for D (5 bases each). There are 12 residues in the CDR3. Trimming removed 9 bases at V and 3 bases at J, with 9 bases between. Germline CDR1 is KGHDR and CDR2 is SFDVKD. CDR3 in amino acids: CATGGATDTQYF. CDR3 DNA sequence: TGTGCCACCGGGGGAGCGACAGATACGCAGTATTTT.

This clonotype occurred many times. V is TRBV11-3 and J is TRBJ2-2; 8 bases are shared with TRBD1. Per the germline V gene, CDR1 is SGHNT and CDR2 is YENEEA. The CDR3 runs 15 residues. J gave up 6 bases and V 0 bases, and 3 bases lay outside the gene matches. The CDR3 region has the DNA TGTGCCAGCAGCTTAGATCGACAGGGGTCCGGGGAGCTGTTTTTT. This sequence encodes CASSLDRQGSGELFF.

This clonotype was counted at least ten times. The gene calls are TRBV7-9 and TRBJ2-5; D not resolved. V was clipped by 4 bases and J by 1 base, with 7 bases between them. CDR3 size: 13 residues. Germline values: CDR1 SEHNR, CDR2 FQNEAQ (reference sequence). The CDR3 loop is CASSSPSQETQYF. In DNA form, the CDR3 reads TGTGCCAGCAGCTCCCCGTCCCAAGAGACCCAGTACTTC.

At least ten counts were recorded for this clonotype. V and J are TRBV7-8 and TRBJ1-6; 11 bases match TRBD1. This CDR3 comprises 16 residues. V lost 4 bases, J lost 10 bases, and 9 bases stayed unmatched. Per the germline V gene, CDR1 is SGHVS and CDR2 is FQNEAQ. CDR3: CASSSRGRTGGSPLHF. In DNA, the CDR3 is TGTGCCAGCAGCTCAAGGGGAAGGACAGGGGGCTCACCCCTCCACTTT.

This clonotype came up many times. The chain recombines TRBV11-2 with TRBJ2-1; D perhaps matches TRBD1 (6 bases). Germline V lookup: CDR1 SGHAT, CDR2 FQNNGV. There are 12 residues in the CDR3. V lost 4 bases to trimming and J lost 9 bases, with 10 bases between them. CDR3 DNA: TGTGCCAGCAGCTCAACAGGGATTGAGCAGTTCTTC. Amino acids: CASSSTGIEQFF.

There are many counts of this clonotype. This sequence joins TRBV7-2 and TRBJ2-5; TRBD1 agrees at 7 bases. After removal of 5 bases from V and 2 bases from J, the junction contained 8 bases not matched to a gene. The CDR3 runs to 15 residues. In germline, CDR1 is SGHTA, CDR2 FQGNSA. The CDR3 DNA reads TGTGCCAGCAGCGTAGACGGGACAGCGCAAGAGACCCAGTACTTC. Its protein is CASSVDGTAQETQYF.

CDR3 sequence: CASSTGLYGYTF. For the CDR3, the DNA is TGTGCCAGCAGTACCGGACTCTATGGCTACACCTTC. The chain links TRBV2 to TRBJ1-2, with D hard to call. The CDR3 is 12 residues long. CDR1 and CDR2 (germline): SNHLY, FYNNEI. Trimming removed 5 bases from V and 4 bases from J, with 8 bases in between.

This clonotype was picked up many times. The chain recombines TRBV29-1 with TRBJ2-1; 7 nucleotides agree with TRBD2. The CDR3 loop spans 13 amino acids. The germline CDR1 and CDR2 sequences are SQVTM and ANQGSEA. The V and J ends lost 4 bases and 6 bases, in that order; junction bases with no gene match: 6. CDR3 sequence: CSVGAGEGNEQFF. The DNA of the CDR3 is TGCAGCGTTGGTGCGGGAGAGGGCAATGAGCAGTTCTTC.

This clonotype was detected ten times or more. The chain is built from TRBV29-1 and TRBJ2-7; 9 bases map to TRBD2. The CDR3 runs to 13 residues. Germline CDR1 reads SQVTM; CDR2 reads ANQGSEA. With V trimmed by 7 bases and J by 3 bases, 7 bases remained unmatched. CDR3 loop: CSARTSENYEQYF. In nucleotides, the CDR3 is TGCAGCGCTCGGACTAGCGAGAACTACGAGCAGTACTTC.

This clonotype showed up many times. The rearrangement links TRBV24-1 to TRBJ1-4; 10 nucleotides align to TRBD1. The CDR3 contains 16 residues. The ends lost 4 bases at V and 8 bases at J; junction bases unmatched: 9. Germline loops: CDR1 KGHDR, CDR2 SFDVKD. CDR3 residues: CATSDSTGTGVEKLFF. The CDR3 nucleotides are TGTGCCACCAGTGACTCGACCGGGACAGGGGTGGAAAAACTGTTTTTT.

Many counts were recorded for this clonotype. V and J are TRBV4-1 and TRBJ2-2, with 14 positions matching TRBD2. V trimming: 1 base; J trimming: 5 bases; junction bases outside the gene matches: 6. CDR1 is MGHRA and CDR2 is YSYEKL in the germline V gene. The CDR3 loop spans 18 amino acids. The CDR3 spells CASSQAGLAGGGTGELFF. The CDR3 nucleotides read TGCGCCAGCAGCCAAGCAGGACTAGCGGGAGGTGGAACCGGGGAGCTGTTTTTT.

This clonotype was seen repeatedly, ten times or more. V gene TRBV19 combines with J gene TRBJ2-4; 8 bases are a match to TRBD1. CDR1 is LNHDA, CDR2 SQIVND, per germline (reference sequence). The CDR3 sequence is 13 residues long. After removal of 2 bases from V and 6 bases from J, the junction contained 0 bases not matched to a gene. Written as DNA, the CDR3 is TGTGCCAGTAGTATACAGGGGGCAAACATTCAGTACTTC. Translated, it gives CASSIQGANIQYF.

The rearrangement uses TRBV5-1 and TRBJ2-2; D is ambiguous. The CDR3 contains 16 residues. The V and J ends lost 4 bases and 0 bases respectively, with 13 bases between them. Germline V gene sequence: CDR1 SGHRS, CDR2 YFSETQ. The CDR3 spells CASSPPGRANTGELFF. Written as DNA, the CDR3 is TGCGCCAGCAGCCCCCCCGGACGGGCGAACACCGGGGAGCTGTTTTTT.